This T cell receptor beta chain was sequenced during a study of vaccination and CD4 T cells after COVID-19 (dated by TCRdb to 2022 to 2024). For the wider study: Convalescent patients had a positive SARS-CoV-2 result on nasal swab PCR, and of these patients, about ten had mild disease and one had severe disease. The convalescent cohort included six males and four females, with two Hispanic individuals, seven Caucasians, two Asians and one multiracial person. Participants got two doses of the Pfizer-BioNTech BNT162b2 vaccine (n=8) or two doses of the Moderna mRNA-1273 vaccine (n=2). Post-COVID blood samples from convalescent patients were collected a median of approximately 100 days after diagnosis, with a range of 35 to 161 days. Post-vaccine blood samples were taken a median of around 68 days after the second vaccine dose, with a range of 14 to 241 days. For stimulating the cultures, overlapping spike peptide pools were used, derived from SARS-CoV-2 as well as from the common cold coronaviruses HCoV-NL63, HCoV-OC43 and HCoV-229E. Control cultures used a CEFX viral epitope pool as positive control, an HIV-1 Nef peptide pool as negative control, or no peptide. In ten to eleven COVID-19 convalescent patients and several infection-naive healthy vaccine recipients, the spike-specific CD4+ TCR repertoire before mRNA vaccination was compared with the repertoire after mRNA vaccination. Here is what the overall study found, with its caveats: The number of convalescent patients in the study was relatively small, and the study did not examine early timepoints following natural infection. In convalescent patients, nearly all vaccine-specific clones (304 of 307) were found to be mono-reactive for SARS-CoV-2 spike rather than cross-reactive with common cold coronaviruses. Among convalescent patients, a median around 86% of the SARS-CoV-2-reactive clones seen after vaccination appeared only after vaccination, which suggests priming specific to the vaccine. An increase in the median number of SARS-CoV-2-reactive clonotypes from 20 to 25 after infection to roughly 39 after vaccination was observed, but the change was not found to be significant.

By sample share, this clonotype is medium-sized (0.01 to 0.1%). Its antigen is unknown. No clone much larger than this one lies a single base away; base qualities are absent. The protocol used for the library was PCR. DNA from cultured CD4+ T cells underwent TCR sequencing with the Oncomine TCR Beta short-read assay at the Johns Hopkins FTIC core. The QIAamp micro DNA kit was used to extract genomic DNA from the cultured CD4+ T cells. Oncomine TCR Beta libraries made from cultured CD4+ T cells were pooled using unique dual indexes and sequenced on an Illumina iSeq 100. Per the source publication's procedure: Non-productive sequences were removed, and CDR3s not starting with C, not ending with F or W, or shorter than 7 amino acids were discarded. Antigen-specific clonotypes were identified using the MANAFEST web application through comparison of peptide-stimulated wells with reference and other culture wells. An FDR below 0.05, an odds ratio above 5, and a productive frequency above 0.1% in at least two of three replicate wells were required for clones to be considered positive. A clonotype counted as cross-reactive if it showed significant expansion both in the SARS-CoV-2 spike wells and in at least one common cold coronavirus spike condition. Similarity between CDR3 sequences was evaluated in R version 3.6.1 using Levenshtein distances (stringdist) and unrooted phylogenetic trees (ape). TCRdb cleaned the public reads at Q25 with fastp, built clones with MiXCR and kept in-frame beta chains. Records with the same CDR3 protein are collapsed into one entry carrying the most frequent genes and DNA. The V and J calls, along with clone size, are taken from TCRdb and not from the paper's own processing. The sample table contains fewer than 12,000 distinct CDR3 sequences; only one count was recorded for approximately 50% of them. The ten biggest clones cover about 20% of the sample.

From a lookup of the germline V gene (reference sequence), CDR1 and CDR2 are SGHKS and YYEKEE. From the cysteine up to the phenylalanine, the CDR3 has a length of 14 residues. Kept here is only the CDR3 DNA, which spans 42 bases and is read in frame from base 1. Trimming at the junction amounts to 0 bases on V and 7 bases on J, and the germline ends lie 13 bases apart. The treatment or condition label of this sample denotes: approximately nine-day PBMC culture with coronavirus spike peptide pools or control peptides (ViraFEST assay). To expand antigen-specific T cells with peptide pools and then pick out the expanded clonotypes through TCR sequencing, the study relied on the ViraFEST assay. The positive SARS-CoV-2 PCR tests of the convalescent patients were dated from March to December 2020, before the Alpha, Beta and Delta variants emerged in the United States. PBMCs were cultured at approximately 2 million per well in IMDM supplemented with roughly 5% human AB serum and about 10 IU/ml IL-2, with approximately 10 ug/ml peptide pools added. Half of the culture medium was replaced with fresh IL-2-containing medium on days 3 and 7. CD4+ T cells were isolated after approximately ten days of culture through negative selection using the EasySep CD4+ T cell isolation kit. Ficoll-Paque Plus gradient centrifugation was used to isolate PBMCs from whole blood, and the isolated PBMCs were then either used fresh or cryopreserved at -140C. Each culture condition was generally run in triplicate wells.

The receptor comes from a human donor who had recovered from COVID-19. Sequencing was done on a sample of CD4+ T cells from blood, cultured in vitro. The V and J genes are TRBV5-5 and TRBJ1-2; TRBD1 is possibly the D segment (5 matching bases). The CDR3 loop reads CASSLEQGVGGYTF. In nucleotide form, the sequence is TGTGCCAGCAGCTTGGAGCAGGGAGTTGGTGGCTACACCTTC.